This TCR beta chain was captured in a study of a mutant IDH1 vaccine in newly diagnosed glioma. Time point defined: week 11, during vaccination. Vaccination comprised doses that each held 300 ug of mutant IDH1 20-mer peptide, plus topical imiquimod. Germline CDR1 reads SGDLS; CDR2 reads YYNGEE. This CDR3 contains 14 residues. V shed 0 bases and J shed 7 bases, with 10 bases lying between them. A remark on this clone: The antigen remains unidentified.

This table comes from immunoSEQ multiplex PCR, and its TCRdb copy is limited to in-frame clones, with some not included. The sample records 45,000 to 60,000 clones, more than 85% being singletons. This receptor was obtained from a man over 45 with glioma. The genes are TRBV9 and TRBJ2-2, with no clear D. The sequences come from PBMCs, collected from a glioma patient whose treatment included an IDH1 peptide vaccine. CDR3 coding DNA: TGTGCCAGCAGCGTAGAGGGTTTTGGCGGGGAGCTGTTTTTT. This sequence encodes CASSVEGFGGELFF.